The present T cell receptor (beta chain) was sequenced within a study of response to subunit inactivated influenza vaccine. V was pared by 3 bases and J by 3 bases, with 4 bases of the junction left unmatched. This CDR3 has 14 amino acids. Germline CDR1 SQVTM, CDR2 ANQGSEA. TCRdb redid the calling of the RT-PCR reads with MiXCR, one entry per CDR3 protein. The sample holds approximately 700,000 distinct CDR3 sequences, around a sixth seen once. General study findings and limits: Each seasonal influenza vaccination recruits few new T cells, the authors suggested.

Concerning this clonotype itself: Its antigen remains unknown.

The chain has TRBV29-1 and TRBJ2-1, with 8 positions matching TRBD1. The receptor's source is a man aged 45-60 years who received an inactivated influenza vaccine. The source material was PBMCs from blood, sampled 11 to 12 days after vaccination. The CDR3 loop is CSVDRDRYYNEQFF. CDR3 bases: TGCAGCGTTGACCGGGACAGGTACTACAATGAGCAGTTCTTC.